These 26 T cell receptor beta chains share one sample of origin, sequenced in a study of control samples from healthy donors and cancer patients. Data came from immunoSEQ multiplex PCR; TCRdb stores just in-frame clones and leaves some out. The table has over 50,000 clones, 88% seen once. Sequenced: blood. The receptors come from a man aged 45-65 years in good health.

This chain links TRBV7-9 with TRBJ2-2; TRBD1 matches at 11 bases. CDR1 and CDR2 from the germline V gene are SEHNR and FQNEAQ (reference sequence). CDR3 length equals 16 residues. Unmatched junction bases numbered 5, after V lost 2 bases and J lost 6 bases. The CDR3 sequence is CASSLPGQGEAGELFF. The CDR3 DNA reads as TGTGCCAGCAGCTTACCGGGACAGGGGGAGGCCGGGGAGCTGTTTTTT. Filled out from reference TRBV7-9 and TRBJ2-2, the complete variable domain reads DTGVSQNPRHKITKRGQNVTFRCDPISEHNRLYWYRQTLGQGPEFLTYFQNEAQLEKSRLLSDRFSAERPKGSFSTLEIQRTEQGDSAMYLCASSLPGQGEAGELFFGEGSRLTVL.

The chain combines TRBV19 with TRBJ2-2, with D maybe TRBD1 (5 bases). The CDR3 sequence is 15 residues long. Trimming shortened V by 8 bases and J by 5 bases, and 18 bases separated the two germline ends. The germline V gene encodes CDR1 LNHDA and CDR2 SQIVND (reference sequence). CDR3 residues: CASQDRLVRTGELFF. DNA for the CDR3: TGTGCCAGTCAAGACAGACTTGTGAGGACCGGGGAGCTGTTTTTT.

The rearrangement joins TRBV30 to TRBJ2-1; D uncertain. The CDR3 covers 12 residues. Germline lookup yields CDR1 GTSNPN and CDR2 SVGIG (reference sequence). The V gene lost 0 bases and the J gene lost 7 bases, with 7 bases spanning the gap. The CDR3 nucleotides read TGTGCCTGGAGTGTAATAGGGAATGAGCAGTTCTTC. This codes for CAWSVIGNEQFF.

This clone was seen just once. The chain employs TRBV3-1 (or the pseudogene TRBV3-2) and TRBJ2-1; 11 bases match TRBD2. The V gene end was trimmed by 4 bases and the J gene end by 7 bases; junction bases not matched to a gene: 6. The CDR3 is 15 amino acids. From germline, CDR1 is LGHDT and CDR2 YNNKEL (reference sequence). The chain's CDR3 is CASSPWGTSGNEQFF. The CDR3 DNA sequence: TGTGCCAGCAGCCCGTGGGGGACTAGCGGTAATGAGCAGTTCTTC.

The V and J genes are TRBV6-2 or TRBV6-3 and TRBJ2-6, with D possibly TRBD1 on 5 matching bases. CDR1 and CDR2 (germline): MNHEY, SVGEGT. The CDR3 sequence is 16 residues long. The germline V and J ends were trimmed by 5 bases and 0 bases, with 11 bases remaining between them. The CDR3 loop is CASSDTGSSGANVLTF. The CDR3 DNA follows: TGTGCCAGCAGTGACACAGGAAGCTCTGGGGCCAACGTCCTGACTTTC.

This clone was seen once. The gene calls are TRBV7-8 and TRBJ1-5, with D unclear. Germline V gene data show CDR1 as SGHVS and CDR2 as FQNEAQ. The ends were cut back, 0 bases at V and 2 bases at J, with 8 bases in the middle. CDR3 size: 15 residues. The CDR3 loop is CASSLAAGGNQPQHF. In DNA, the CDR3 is TGTGCCAGCAGCTTAGCAGCCGGCGGCAATCAGCCCCAGCATTTT.

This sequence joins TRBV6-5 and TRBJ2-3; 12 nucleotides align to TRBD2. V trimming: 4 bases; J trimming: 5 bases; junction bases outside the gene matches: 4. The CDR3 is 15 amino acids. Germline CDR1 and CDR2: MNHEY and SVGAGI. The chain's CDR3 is CASSSPGLAGDTQYF. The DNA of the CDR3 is TGTGCCAGCAGTTCCCCGGGACTAGCGGGAGATACGCAGTATTTT.

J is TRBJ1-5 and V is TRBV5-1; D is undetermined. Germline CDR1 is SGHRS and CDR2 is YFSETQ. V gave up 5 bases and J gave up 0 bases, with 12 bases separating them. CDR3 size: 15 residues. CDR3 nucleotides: TGCGCCAGCAGTCAGGACGGCTATAGCAATCAGCCCCAGCATTTT. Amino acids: CASSQDGYSNQPQHF.

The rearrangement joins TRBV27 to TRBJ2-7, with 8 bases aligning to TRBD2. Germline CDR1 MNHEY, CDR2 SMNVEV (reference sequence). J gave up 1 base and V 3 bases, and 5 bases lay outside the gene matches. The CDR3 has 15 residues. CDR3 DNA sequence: TGTGCCAGCAGTTTTGCGGGAGGTGGGTCCTACGAGCAGTACTTC. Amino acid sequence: CASSFAGGGSYEQYF.

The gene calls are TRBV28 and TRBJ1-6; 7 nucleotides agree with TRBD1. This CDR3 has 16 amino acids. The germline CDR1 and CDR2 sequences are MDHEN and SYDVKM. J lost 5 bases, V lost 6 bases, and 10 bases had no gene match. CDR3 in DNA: TGTGCCAGCAGCCTATGGCCAGGGGGGAATAATTCACCCCTCCACTTT. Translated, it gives CASSLWPGGNNSPLHF.

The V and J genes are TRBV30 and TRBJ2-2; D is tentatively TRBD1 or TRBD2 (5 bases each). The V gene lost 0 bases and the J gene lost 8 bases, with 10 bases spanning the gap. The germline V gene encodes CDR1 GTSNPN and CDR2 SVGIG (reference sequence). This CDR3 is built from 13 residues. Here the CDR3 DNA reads TGTGCCTGGAGTGTACCGGGGACGGGGGAGCTGTTTTTT. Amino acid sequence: CAWSVPGTGELFF.

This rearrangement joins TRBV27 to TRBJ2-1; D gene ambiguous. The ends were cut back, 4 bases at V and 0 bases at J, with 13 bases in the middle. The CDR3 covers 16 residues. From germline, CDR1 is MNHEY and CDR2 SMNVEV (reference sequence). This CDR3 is CASSSLLGVSYNEQFF. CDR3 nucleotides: TGTGCCAGCAGTTCGCTACTTGGGGTCTCCTACAATGAGCAGTTCTTC.

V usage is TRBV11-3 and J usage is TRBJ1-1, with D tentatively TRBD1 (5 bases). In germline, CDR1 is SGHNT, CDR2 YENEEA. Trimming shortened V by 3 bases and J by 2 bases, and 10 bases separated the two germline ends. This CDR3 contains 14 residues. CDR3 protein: CASSFAGINTEAFF. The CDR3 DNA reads TGTGCCAGCAGCTTTGCAGGGATTAACACTGAAGCTTTCTTT. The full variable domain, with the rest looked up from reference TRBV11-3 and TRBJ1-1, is EAGVVQSPRYKIIEKKQPVAFWCNPISGHNTLYWYLQNLGQGPELLIRYENEEAVDDSQLPKDRFSAERLKGVDSTLKIQPAELGDSAVYLCASSFAGINTEAFFGQGTRLTVV.

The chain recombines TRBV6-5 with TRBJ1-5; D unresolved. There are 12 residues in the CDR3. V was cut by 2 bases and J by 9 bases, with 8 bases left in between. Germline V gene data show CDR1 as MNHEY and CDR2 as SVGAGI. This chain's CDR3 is CASSYGGGPQHF. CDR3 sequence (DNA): TGTGCCAGCAGTTACGGCGGAGGGCCCCAGCATTTT.

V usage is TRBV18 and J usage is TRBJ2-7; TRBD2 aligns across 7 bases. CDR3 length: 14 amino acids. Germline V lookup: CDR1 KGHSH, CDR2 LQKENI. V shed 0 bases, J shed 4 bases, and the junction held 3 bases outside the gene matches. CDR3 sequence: CASSPPGLTYEQYF. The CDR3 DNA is TGTGCCAGCTCACCACCGGGACTAACATACGAGCAGTACTTC.

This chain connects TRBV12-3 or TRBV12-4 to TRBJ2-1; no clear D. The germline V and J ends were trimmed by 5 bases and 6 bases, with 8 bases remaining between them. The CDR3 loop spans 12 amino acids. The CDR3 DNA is TGTGCCAGCAGTACTTACAGCAATGAGCAGTTCTTC. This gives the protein CASSTYSNEQFF.

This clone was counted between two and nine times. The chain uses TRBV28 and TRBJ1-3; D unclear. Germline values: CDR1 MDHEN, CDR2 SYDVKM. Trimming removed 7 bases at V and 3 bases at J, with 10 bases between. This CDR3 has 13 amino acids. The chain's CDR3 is CASTPGIGNTIYF. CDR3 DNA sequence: TGTGCCAGCACCCCCGGGATTGGAAACACCATATATTTT. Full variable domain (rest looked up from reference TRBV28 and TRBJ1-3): DVKVTQSSRYLVKRTGEKVFLECVQDMDHENMFWYRQDPGLGLRLIYFSYDVKMKEKGDIPEGYSVSREKKERFSLILESASTNQTSMYLCASTPGIGNTIYFGEGSWLTVV.

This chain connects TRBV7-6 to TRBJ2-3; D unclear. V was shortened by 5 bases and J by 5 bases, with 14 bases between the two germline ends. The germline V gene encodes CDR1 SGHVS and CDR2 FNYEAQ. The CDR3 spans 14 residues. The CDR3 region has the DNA TGTGCCAGCAGCCCCAAACCGATTGGAGATACGCAGTATTTT. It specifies CASSPKPIGDTQYF.

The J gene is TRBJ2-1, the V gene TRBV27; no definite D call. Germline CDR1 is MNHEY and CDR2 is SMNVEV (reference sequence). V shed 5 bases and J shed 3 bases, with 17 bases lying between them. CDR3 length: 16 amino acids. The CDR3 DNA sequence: TGTGCCAGCAGTCCCGTAGCCCTGTCTCTCTACAATGAGCAGTTCTTC. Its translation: CASSPVALSLYNEQFF.

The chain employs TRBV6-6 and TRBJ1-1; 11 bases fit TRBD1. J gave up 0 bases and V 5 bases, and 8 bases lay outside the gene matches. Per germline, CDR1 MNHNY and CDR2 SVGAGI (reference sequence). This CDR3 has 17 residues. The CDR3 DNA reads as TGTGCCAGCAGTCCCCGGGACAGGGGGGGATTGAACACTGAAGCTTTCTTT. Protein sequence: CASSPRDRGGLNTEAFF.

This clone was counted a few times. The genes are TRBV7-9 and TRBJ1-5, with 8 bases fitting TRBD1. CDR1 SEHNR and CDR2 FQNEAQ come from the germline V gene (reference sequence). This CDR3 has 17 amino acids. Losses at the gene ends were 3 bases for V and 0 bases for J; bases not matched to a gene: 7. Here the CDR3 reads CASSLGQVGISNQPQHF. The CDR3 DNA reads TGTGCCAGCAGCTTGGGACAGGTGGGAATTAGCAATCAGCCCCAGCATTTT.

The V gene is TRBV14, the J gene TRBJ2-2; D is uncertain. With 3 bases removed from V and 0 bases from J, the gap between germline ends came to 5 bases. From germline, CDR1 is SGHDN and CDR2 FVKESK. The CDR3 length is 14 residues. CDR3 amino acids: CASSQSANTGELFF. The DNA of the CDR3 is TGTGCCAGCAGCCAGTCTGCGAACACCGGGGAGCTGTTTTTT.

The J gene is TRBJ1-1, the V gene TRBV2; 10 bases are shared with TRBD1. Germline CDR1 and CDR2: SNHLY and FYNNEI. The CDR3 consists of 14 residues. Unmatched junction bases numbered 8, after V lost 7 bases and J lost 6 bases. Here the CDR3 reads CASKGQGLGAEAFF. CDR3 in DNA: TGTGCCAGCAAGGGACAGGGGTTGGGGGCTGAAGCTTTCTTT.

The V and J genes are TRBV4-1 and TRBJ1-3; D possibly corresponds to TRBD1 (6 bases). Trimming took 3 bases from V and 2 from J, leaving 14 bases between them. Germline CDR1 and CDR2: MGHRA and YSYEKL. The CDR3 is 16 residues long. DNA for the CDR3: TGCGCCAGCAGCCAGGACGACAGGACGGCTGGAAACACCATATATTTT. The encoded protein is CASSQDDRTAGNTIYF.

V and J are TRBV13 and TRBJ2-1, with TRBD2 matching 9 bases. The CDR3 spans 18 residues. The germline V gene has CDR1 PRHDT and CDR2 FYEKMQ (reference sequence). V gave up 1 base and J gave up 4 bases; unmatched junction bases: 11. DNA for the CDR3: TGTGCCAGCAGCTTAGCCCACGTAGCGGGAGCAAAGTACAATGAGCAGTTCTTC. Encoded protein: CASSLAHVAGAKYNEQFF.

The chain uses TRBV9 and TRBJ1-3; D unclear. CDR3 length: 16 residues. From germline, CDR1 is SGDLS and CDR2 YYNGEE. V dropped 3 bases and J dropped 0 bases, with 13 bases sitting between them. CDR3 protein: CASSAGAVFSGNTIYF. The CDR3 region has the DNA TGTGCCAGCAGCGCAGGAGCCGTCTTCTCTGGAAACACCATATATTTT. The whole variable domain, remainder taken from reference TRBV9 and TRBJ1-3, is DSGVTQTPKHLITATGQRVTLRCSPRSGDLSVYWYQQSLDQGLQFLIQYYNGEERAKGNILERFSAQQFPDLHSELNLSSLELGDSALYFCASSAGAVFSGNTIYFGEGSWLTVV.